This entry is about one T cell receptor (beta chain). Its antigen remains unknown. There are 17 residues in the CDR3. Germline V gives CDR1 LGHNA, CDR2 YNFKEQ. V dropped 0 bases and J dropped 6; count of bases not matched to a gene: 11. This specimen comes from a study of T cell clonotyping in hematopoietic cell transplantation. Produced via immunoSEQ multiplex PCR; TCRdb's table is partial and in-frame only. The sample shows 9,000 to 15,000 clones, roughly 87% of them seen only once. Study outcomes and limitations: Pathologically expanded recipient clonotypes increased progressively from day 30 to day 180 as diversity fell. CD4 and CD8 repertoire contributions could not be separated without sorting. Graft donor and pretransplant recipient Inverse Simpson Index values predicted broader posttransplant TCR diversity. Few recipient clonotypes overlapped donors; over 95% were de novo at given depth.

The clonotype originates from a human donor who either received an allogeneic hematopoietic cell transplant for a myeloid malignancy or was a related donor (not recorded which). Some clones in this sample may be carry-over from other donors' samples. Sequencing was carried out using peripheral blood mononuclear cells. The chain combines TRBV4-2 with TRBJ1-5, with 7 bases fitting TRBD1. The CDR3 loop is CASSQEETGTFPQPQHF. Here the CDR3 DNA reads TGTGCCAGCAGCCAAGAGGAGACAGGGACCTTTCCTCAGCCCCAGCATTTT.